The following is a T cell receptor beta chain sequence with its context. This entry comes from a study of blood T cell repertoires in COVID-19. The wider study: PBMCs, B-cell-depleted T cells, or T cells were the source of the cDNA or gDNA that made up the material.

CDR1 is SGHTA, CDR2 FQGTGA, per germline. CDR3 length equals 13 residues. The V gene lost 1 base and the J gene lost 4 bases, with 7 bases spanning the gap. The table came from immunoSEQ multiplex PCR; TCRdb's copy has only in-frame clones and leaves some out. Among roughly 150,000 clones, around 87% were seen once, and the ten largest hold 2.5% to 3%. The sample was peripheral blood. The chain employs TRBV7-3 and TRBJ2-5; tentatively, D is TRBD2 (5 bases). This TCR was recovered from a woman of 80 years or more with COVID-19, enrolled during active disease. The CDR3 DNA follows: TGTGCCAGCAGCTTAATGGCGGGAGAGACCCAGTACTTC. Encoded protein: CASSLMAGETQYF. The variable domain in full, completed from reference TRBV7-3 and TRBJ2-5, reads GAGVSQTPSNKVTEKGKYVELRCDPISGHTALYWYRQSLGQGPEFLIYFQGTGAADDSGLPNDRFFAVRPEGSVSTLKIQRTERGDSAVYLCASSLMAGETQYFGPGTRLLVL.